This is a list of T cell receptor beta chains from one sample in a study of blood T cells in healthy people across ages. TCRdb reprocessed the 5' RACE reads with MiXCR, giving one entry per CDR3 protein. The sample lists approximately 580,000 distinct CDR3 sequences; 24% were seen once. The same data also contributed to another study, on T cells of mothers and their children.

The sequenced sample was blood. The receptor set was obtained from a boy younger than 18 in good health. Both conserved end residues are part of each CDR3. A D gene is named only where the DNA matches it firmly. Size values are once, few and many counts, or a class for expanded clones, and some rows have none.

CDR3nt: TGCAGTTCCCATATCGGGGGCATGGGCACTGAAGCTTTCTTT; CDR3aa: CSSHIGGMGTEAFF; j_gene: TRBJ1-1; abundance: few; d_gene: -; v_gene: TRBV20-1
CDR3nt: TGTGCCAGCAGCGACCTTAGGGCAGAGACCCAGTACTTC; CDR3aa: CASSDLRAETQYF; j_gene: TRBJ2-5; abundance: few; d_gene: -; v_gene: TRBV7-9
CDR3nt: TGTGCCAGCAGGCTAGCGGGAGGGGACGAGCAGTACTTC; CDR3aa: CASRLAGGDEQYF; j_gene: TRBJ2-7; abundance: -; d_gene: TRBD2; v_gene: TRBV2
CDR3nt: TGTGCCAGCAGCCCCCACCTCTACGAGCAGTGCTTC; CDR3aa: CASSPHLYEQCF; j_gene: TRBJ2-7; abundance: few; d_gene: -; v_gene: TRBV7-2
CDR3nt: TGTGCCAGCAAGAATGGACAGGGCTACAATGAGCAGTTCTTC; CDR3aa: CASKNGQGYNEQFF; j_gene: TRBJ2-1; abundance: -; d_gene: TRBD1; v_gene: TRBV2
CDR3nt: TGTGCCAGCAGCCATACGGACCAGGGGAACACTGAAGCTTTCTTT; CDR3aa: CASSHTDQGNTEAFF; j_gene: TRBJ1-1; abundance: -; d_gene: -; v_gene: TRBV3-1
CDR3nt: TGCAGTGCTAATGACAAGAATTCACCCCTCCTCTTT; CDR3aa: CSANDKNSPLLF; j_gene: TRBJ1-6; abundance: -; d_gene: -; v_gene: TRBV20-1
CDR3nt: TGCAGCTCACGGGCCGCCTGGGAGACCCAGTACTTC; CDR3aa: CSSRAAWETQYF; j_gene: TRBJ2-5; abundance: -; d_gene: -; v_gene: TRBV29-1
CDR3nt: TGTGCCAGCAGTAGGGGAACTGAAGCTTTCTTT; CDR3aa: CASSRGTEAFF; j_gene: TRBJ1-1; abundance: many; d_gene: -; v_gene: TRBV6-2/TRBV6-3
CDR3nt: TGCAGCGTGGGACGGGAAACCGGGGAGCTGTTTTTT; CDR3aa: CSVGRETGELFF; j_gene: TRBJ2-2; abundance: -; d_gene: -; v_gene: TRBV29-1
CDR3nt: TGTGCCAGCAGCCAAGACGTGGCGGGAACCGGGGAGCTGTTTTTT; CDR3aa: CASSQDVAGTGELFF; j_gene: TRBJ2-2; abundance: few; d_gene: -; v_gene: TRBV4-2
CDR3nt: TGCGCCAGCAGCCCATCCACCACTTCTGAAGCTTTCTTT; CDR3aa: CASSPSTTSEAFF; j_gene: TRBJ1-1; abundance: few; d_gene: -; v_gene: TRBV4-3
CDR3nt: TGCGCCAGCAGGTTCACAAAGGGGGCGGCTGAAGCTTTCTTT; CDR3aa: CASRFTKGAAEAFF; j_gene: TRBJ1-1; abundance: few; d_gene: TRBD1; v_gene: TRBV4-1
CDR3nt: TGTGCCTGGAGTGTAAACAGGAACTATGGCTACACCTTC; CDR3aa: CAWSVNRNYGYTF; j_gene: TRBJ1-2; abundance: -; d_gene: -; v_gene: TRBV30
CDR3nt: TGTGCCAGCAGCTTGGGCGGGGGGCCGTACACAGATACGCAGTATTTT; CDR3aa: CASSLGGGPYTDTQYF; j_gene: TRBJ2-3; abundance: many; d_gene: TRBD2; v_gene: TRBV7-2
CDR3nt: TGTGCCAGCAGTTTATTCAGGGGCTCGAGTAGGAATGAGCAGTTCTTC; CDR3aa: CASSLFRGSSRNEQFF; j_gene: TRBJ2-1; abundance: many; d_gene: -; v_gene: TRBV28
CDR3nt: TGCAGTGCCCCGACTAGCGGGGGAGATACGCAGTATTTT; CDR3aa: CSAPTSGGDTQYF; j_gene: TRBJ2-3; abundance: -; d_gene: TRBD2; v_gene: TRBV20-1
CDR3nt: TGTGCCAGCAGTCCACGGACATGGGGGACCACCTCTGGAAACACCATATATTTT; CDR3aa: CASSPRTWGTTSGNTIYF; j_gene: TRBJ1-3; abundance: few; d_gene: -; v_gene: TRBV6-2/TRBV6-3
CDR3nt: TGTGCCAGCAGTTTATTCATAGCCCCTACGTCAGGCGAGCAGTACTTC; CDR3aa: CASSLFIAPTSGEQYF; j_gene: TRBJ2-7; abundance: -; d_gene: -; v_gene: TRBV27
CDR3nt: TGCAGTGCCCGCGGGACTAGCGCTAAAAACATTCAGTACTTC; CDR3aa: CSARGTSAKNIQYF; j_gene: TRBJ2-4; abundance: -; d_gene: TRBD2; v_gene: TRBV20-1
CDR3nt: TGCGCCAGCAGCCAAGGTCTTGGGGAGCGGCCCTTGGAGACCCAGTACTTC; CDR3aa: CASSQGLGERPLETQYF; j_gene: TRBJ2-5; abundance: many; d_gene: -; v_gene: TRBV4-3
CDR3nt: TGTGCCAGCCTTAAGGGGGGTTCAGATACGCAGTATTTT; CDR3aa: CASLKGGSDTQYF; j_gene: TRBJ2-3; abundance: -; d_gene: -; v_gene: TRBV28
CDR3nt: TGTGCCAGCACACAACAGGGGTCCTCTGGCTACACCTTC; CDR3aa: CASTQQGSSGYTF; j_gene: TRBJ1-2; abundance: -; d_gene: TRBD1; v_gene: TRBV2